The T cell receptor beta chain described here comes from a study of blood T cell repertoires in COVID-19. For the study at large: Collection of acute and convalescent COVID-19 samples took place in the United States, Italy and Spain.

Under the authors' procedure: Counts of nucleated cells, estimated from reference gene primer amplification, were obtained. Method: immunoSEQ multiplex PCR; TCRdb's copy keeps in-frame clones and lacks some. The D gene and trimming were derived from the DNA, and the V and J assignments and clone size from that table. The sample has about 280,000 clones, 86% seen once; the top ten hold about 3%. V dropped 5 bases and J dropped 0 bases, with 11 bases sitting between them. The germline CDR1 and CDR2 sequences are SGHTA and FQGTGA. The length of the CDR3 is 15 residues. The sequenced material came from peripheral blood. This clonotype was sampled from a woman aged 25-40 years with active or convalescent COVID-19. V and J are TRBV7-3 and TRBJ1-3, with D perhaps TRBD1 (6 bases). CDR3 in amino acids: CASSPPRGSGNTIYF. CDR3 DNA: TGTGCCAGCAGCCCCCCCAGGGGCTCTGGAAACACCATATATTTT.